This T cell receptor (beta chain) was found in a study of T cells in Graves' hyperthyroidism and ophthalmopathy. TCR beta CDR3 sequences were amplified from RNA transcripts. The HTBI primer set drove a first-round RT-PCR of the TCR CDR3. Each CDR3 protein is one row after TCRdb ran MiXCR on the multiplex PCR reads. The table records approximately 510,000 distinct CDR3 sequences, less than 25% of them present only once. Trimming removed 3 bases from V and 2 bases from J, with 14 bases in between. Germline CDR1 and CDR2: MNHEY and SMNVEV (reference sequence). This CDR3 is built from 15 residues. Exclusion criteria comprised uncontrolled infection, other autoimmune disease, pregnancy or lactation. This clonotype appeared many times.

Sample: blood. The gene calls are TRBV27 and TRBJ2-7; maybe TRBD2 (7 bases). This clonotype originated in a man in his late teens or twenties with Graves' hyperthyroidism. This chain's CDR3 is CASSLVRGAAYEQYF. The DNA for the CDR3 is TGTGCCAGCAGTTTGGTTCGGGGGGCAGCCTACGAGCAGTACTTC.